These 28 T cell receptor beta chains came from one sample sequenced in a study of blood T cell repertoires in COVID-19. The protocol was immunoSEQ multiplex PCR, while the TCRdb copy is restricted to in-frame clones and leaves out a portion. This table has 70,000 or so clones, 60% to 75% appearing once. The sample taken for sequencing was peripheral blood. The receptors shown here come from a woman aged 65 to 85 with acute or convalescent COVID-19.

The rearrangement joins TRBV7-9 to TRBJ2-4; 7 bases map to TRBD1. The V gene's germline CDR1 is SEHNR and CDR2 FQNEAQ (reference sequence). Losses at the gene ends were 1 base for V and 6 bases for J; bases not matched to a gene: 3. This CDR3 spans 14 amino acids. DNA of the CDR3: TGTGCCAGCAGCTTAGTAGGGGGCGGAAACATTCAGTACTTC. Its protein product is CASSLVGGGNIQYF.

The J gene is TRBJ1-3, the V gene TRBV27; 8 bases agree with TRBD1. V dropped 0 bases and J dropped 4; count of bases not matched to a gene: 11. Germline CDR1 and CDR2: MNHEY and SMNVEV (reference sequence). The CDR3 has 18 amino acids. The CDR3 reads CASSLSGQGYRKGNTIYF. DNA for the CDR3: TGTGCCAGCAGTTTATCAGGACAGGGTTATCGTAAAGGAAACACCATATATTTT.

V usage is TRBV6-2 or TRBV6-3 and J usage is TRBJ1-2; D unclear. Germline CDR1 reads MNHEY; CDR2 reads SVGEGT. V lost 2 bases, J lost 7 bases, and 8 bases lay in between. This CDR3 contains 12 residues. CDR3: CASSYGQVGYTF. The CDR3 nucleotides read TGTGCCAGCAGTTACGGGCAGGTTGGCTACACCTTC.

The V gene is TRBV2, the J gene TRBJ2-7, with 9 bases identical to TRBD1. This CDR3 region has 13 residues. Germline CDR1 reads SNHLY; CDR2 reads FYNNEI. V dropped 7 bases and J dropped 3; count of bases not matched to a gene: 4. The CDR3 DNA reads TGTGCCAGCACCGAGACAGGGGGCTACGAGCAGTACTTC. Protein product: CASTETGGYEQYF.

The gene calls are TRBV7-8 and TRBJ2-7; 12 bases match TRBD2. Germline assignment: CDR1 SGHVS and CDR2 FQNEAQ. The CDR3 covers 14 residues. J was trimmed by 4 bases and V by 7 bases; bases with no gene match: 5. The CDR3 protein is CASTLGLAGYEQYF. CDR3 DNA sequence: TGTGCCAGCACCCTGGGACTAGCGGGTTACGAGCAGTACTTC.

The chain is built from TRBV7-2 and TRBJ2-2, with 8 bases identical to TRBD1. This CDR3 region has 16 residues. The junction had 11 bases not matched to a gene; V was cut back by 5 bases and J by 6 bases. Germline-derived CDR1 and CDR2 are SGHTA and FQGNSA. Here the CDR3 reads CASSPGDRGGAGELFF. CDR3 nucleotides: TGTGCCAGCAGCCCGGGTGACAGGGGCGGAGCCGGGGAGCTGTTTTTT.

In this sample, this clone turned up a few times. The chain combines TRBV19 with TRBJ1-1; D is ambiguous. Looked up from germline, CDR1 is LNHDA and CDR2 is SQIVND (reference sequence). The V end lost 7 bases, the J end lost 0 bases, and 9 bases lay between the germline ends. The length of the CDR3 is 13 residues. In nucleotides, the CDR3 is TGTGCCAGTAACCAGGCCATGAACACTGAAGCTTTCTTT. Protein sequence: CASNQAMNTEAFF.

The chain recombines TRBV28 with TRBJ1-5; D is unclear. The CDR3 covers 12 residues. The V end was cut by 3 bases, the J end by 6 bases, with 6 bases between. The germline V gene has CDR1 MDHEN and CDR2 SYDVKM. The CDR3 region is CASSLGAQPQHF. CDR3 DNA sequence: TGTGCCAGCAGTTTGGGAGCTCAGCCCCAGCATTTT.

This clone has more than one count but fewer than ten. The chain carries TRBV2 and TRBJ1-5; the match to TRBD1 covers 7 bases. CDR1 is SNHLY, CDR2 FYNNEI, per germline. V was pared by 5 bases and J by 0 bases, with 7 bases of the junction left unmatched. The CDR3 runs 16 residues. The CDR3 loop is CASSPGTVYSNQPQHF. Written as DNA, the CDR3 is TGTGCCAGCAGTCCCGGGACAGTCTATAGCAATCAGCCCCAGCATTTT.

This chain links TRBV29-1 with TRBJ2-7; 11 positions agree with TRBD2. V was pared by 5 bases and J by 4 bases, with 4 bases of the junction left unmatched. The CDR3 length is 13 residues. Germline loops: CDR1 SQVTM, CDR2 ANQGSEA. The CDR3 DNA is TGCAGCGTTTCTAGCGGGGGGAAATACGAGCAGTACTTC. It yields the protein CSVSSGGKYEQYF.

The J gene is TRBJ2-3, the V gene TRBV5-4, with TRBD2 identical over 11 bases. The CDR3 loop spans 15 amino acids. From germline, CDR1 is SGHNT and CDR2 YYREEE (reference sequence). Trimming cost V 2 bases and J 6 bases; bases outside gene matches: 5. DNA of the CDR3: TGTGCCAGCAGCTTAACTAGCGGGAGAGAGGATACGCAGTATTTT. Its protein is CASSLTSGREDTQYF.

This clone has a single count. The chain is built from TRBV7-8 and TRBJ2-7, with D tentatively TRBD1 (6 bases). V gave up 1 base and J gave up 4 bases, with 17 bases separating them. There are 16 residues in the CDR3. The germline V gene has CDR1 SGHVS and CDR2 FQNEAQ. The CDR3 reads CASSLEPNRAHYEQYF. As DNA, the CDR3 is TGTGCCAGCAGCTTAGAGCCAAACAGGGCCCATTACGAGCAGTACTTC.

The chain has TRBV11-2 and TRBJ1-6; D unclear. From germline, CDR1 is SGHAT and CDR2 FQNNGV. V was clipped by 1 base and J by 4 bases, with 8 bases between them. The CDR3 spans 15 residues. CDR3: CASSLGTIYNSPLHF. For the CDR3, the DNA is TGTGCCAGCAGCTTAGGTACAATTTATAATTCACCCCTCCACTTT. Looking up the rest from reference TRBV11-2 and TRBJ1-6 gives the full variable domain: EAGVAQSPRYKIIEKRQSVAFWCNPISGHATLYWYQQILGQGPKLLIQFQNNGVVDDSQLPKDRFSAERLKGVDSTLKIQPAKLEDSAVYLCASSLGTIYNSPLHFGNGTRLTVT.

This CDR3 is CASSLLYGYTF. In DNA form, the CDR3 reads TGTGCCAGCAGCTTACTCTATGGCTACACCTTC. The chain has TRBV5-8 and TRBJ1-2; D not certain. Germline V gives CDR1 SGHTS, CDR2 YDEGEE. The CDR3 spans 11 residues. Trimming removed 2 bases from V and 4 bases from J, with 3 bases in between.

The CDR3 sequence: CASSLATGSDNYGYTF. Here the CDR3 DNA reads TGCGCCAGCAGCTTGGCCACAGGGTCTGATAACTATGGCTACACCTTC. The V call is TRBV5-1, the J call TRBJ1-2; D perhaps matches TRBD1 (6 bases). V lost 0 bases and J lost 1, with 13 bases in between. The germline V gene encodes CDR1 SGHRS and CDR2 YFSETQ. The CDR3 runs to 16 residues.

The V gene is TRBV7-9, the J gene TRBJ2-7; D is perhaps TRBD2 (6 bases). V dropped 3 bases and J dropped 5 bases, with 11 bases sitting between them. This CDR3 contains 13 residues. Germline CDR1 and CDR2: SEHNR and FQNEAQ (reference sequence). The CDR3 DNA sequence: TGTGCCAGCAGCTTTAGCGGCTCGGACGAGCAGTACTTC. Protein sequence: CASSFSGSDEQYF.

The chain uses TRBV5-4 and TRBJ2-5, with 11 bases aligning to TRBD2. CDR3 size: 17 residues. The junction had 10 bases not matched to a gene; V was cut back by 4 bases and J by 2 bases. The germline V gene encodes CDR1 SGHNT and CDR2 YYREEE (reference sequence). CDR3 sequence (DNA): TGTGCCAGCAGCCCGGGGACTAGCGGAACTAAACAAGAGACCCAGTACTTC. Its protein product is CASSPGTSGTKQETQYF.

CDR3 region: CASSYSRGGREYGYTF. In DNA form, the CDR3 reads TGTGCCAGCAGTTACTCCAGAGGGGGCCGAGAATATGGCTACACCTTC. V is TRBV6-6 and J is TRBJ1-2, with 7 positions matching TRBD1. The CDR3 totals 16 residues. The V gene's germline CDR1 is MNHNY and CDR2 SVGAGI (reference sequence). J was trimmed by 5 bases and V by 0 bases; bases with no gene match: 9.

The chain joins TRBV19 to TRBJ2-4; D may be TRBD2 (5 bases). CDR3 length: 15 amino acids. The V gene lost 3 bases and the J gene lost 0 bases, with 9 bases spanning the gap. Germline V gene sequence: CDR1 LNHDA, CDR2 SQIVND (reference sequence). CDR3 nucleotide sequence: TGTGCCAGTAGTATCTCCAGCGGAGCCAAAAACATTCAGTACTTC. Its translation is CASSISSGAKNIQYF.

The chain links TRBV10-3 to TRBJ2-1, with TRBD1 identical over 11 bases. V was pared by 0 bases and J by 2 bases, with 6 bases of the junction left unmatched. The CDR3 sequence is 18 residues long. Germline-derived CDR1 and CDR2 are ENHRY and SYGVKD. As DNA, the CDR3 is TGTGCCATCAGTGAGTCAGGTGGACAGGGGGCTGCCTACAATGAGCAGTTCTTC. This sequence encodes CAISESGGQGAAYNEQFF.

This clone has more than one count but fewer than ten. The CDR3 reads CASSLEGTAILDYGYTF. CDR3 DNA sequence: TGCGCCAGCAGCTTGGAGGGGACAGCGATTCTTGATTATGGCTACACCTTC. The genes are TRBV5-1 and TRBJ1-2, with 7 bases matching TRBD1. The CDR3 is made up of 17 amino acids. Germline V CDR1 and CDR2: SGHRS, YFSETQ. The V and J ends lost 0 bases and 5 bases, in that order; junction bases with no gene match: 13.

The rearrangement links TRBV4-2 to TRBJ1-2; tentative D call: TRBD1 (5 bases). The CDR3 covers 15 residues. V lost 4 bases, J lost 3 bases, and 15 bases lay in between. Germline V gene data show CDR1 as LGHNA and CDR2 as YNFKEQ. The CDR3 here is CASSPSDSGDYGYTF. The DNA for the CDR3 is TGTGCCAGCAGCCCTTCGGACTCGGGGGACTATGGCTACACCTTC.

This sequence joins TRBV4-2 and TRBJ1-4; 7 nucleotides line up with TRBD1. Germline CDR1 LGHNA, CDR2 YNFKEQ. The trim removed 4 bases at V and 4 bases at J, leaving 9 bases unmatched. This CDR3 spans 16 amino acids. CDR3 region: CASSPGRDSLNEKLFF. CDR3 sequence (DNA): TGTGCCAGCAGCCCAGGCCGGGACAGCCTTAATGAAAAACTGTTTTTT.

The chain employs TRBV28 and TRBJ2-7; 10 bases are a match to TRBD1. CDR1 is MDHEN and CDR2 is SYDVKM in the germline V gene. This CDR3 is built from 13 residues. V shed 8 bases and J 2 bases; nucleotides not matched to a gene: 3. The CDR3 DNA follows: TGTGCCAGCGCGACAGGGGGCCCCTACGAGCAGTACTTC. Its translation: CASATGGPYEQYF.

This clone was detected only a few times. One end of the junction fails to match germline, which may point to a read error. The V gene is TRBV18, the J gene TRBJ1-2; D perhaps matches TRBD1 (6 bases). The CDR3 consists of 14 residues. From germline, CDR1 is KGHSH and CDR2 LQKENI. This CDR3 is CASVGQSSKYGYTF. CDR3 nucleotides: TGTGCCAGCGTTGGACAGAGCTCTAAGTATGGCTACACCTTC.

The rearrangement joins TRBV21-1 to TRBJ2-3; no check of the table's D call, TRBD1, against the DNA was made. TRBV21-1 is deemed a pseudogene. This CDR3 has 20 amino acids. The DNA of the CDR3 is TGTGCCAGCAGCAGGGGGCGGGCAGGTCCCCCAGACGCCTACACAGATACGCAGTATTTT. Amino acid sequence: CASSRGRAGPPDAYTDTQYF.

The chain recombines TRBV19 with TRBJ2-4; tentatively, D is TRBD1 (6 bases). The CDR3 spans 14 residues. The ends were cut back, 7 bases at V and 9 bases at J, with 19 bases in the middle. The germline V gene encodes CDR1 LNHDA and CDR2 SQIVND (reference sequence). The CDR3 DNA follows: TGTGCCAGTACCTCTGGGGCAGGGGCGAGCATTCAGTACTTC. It specifies CASTSGAGASIQYF.

This clone was observed a handful of times. The rearrangement joins TRBV19 to TRBJ1-5; D is undetermined. This CDR3 has 17 residues. Germline-derived CDR1 and CDR2 are LNHDA and SQIVND (reference sequence). V lost 6 bases, J lost 5 bases, and 23 bases lay in between. Written as DNA, the CDR3 is TGTGCCAGTAGATTGAGCCGGGCGGAGGGTACCCATCAGCCCCAGCATTTT. It encodes CASRLSRAEGTHQPQHF.